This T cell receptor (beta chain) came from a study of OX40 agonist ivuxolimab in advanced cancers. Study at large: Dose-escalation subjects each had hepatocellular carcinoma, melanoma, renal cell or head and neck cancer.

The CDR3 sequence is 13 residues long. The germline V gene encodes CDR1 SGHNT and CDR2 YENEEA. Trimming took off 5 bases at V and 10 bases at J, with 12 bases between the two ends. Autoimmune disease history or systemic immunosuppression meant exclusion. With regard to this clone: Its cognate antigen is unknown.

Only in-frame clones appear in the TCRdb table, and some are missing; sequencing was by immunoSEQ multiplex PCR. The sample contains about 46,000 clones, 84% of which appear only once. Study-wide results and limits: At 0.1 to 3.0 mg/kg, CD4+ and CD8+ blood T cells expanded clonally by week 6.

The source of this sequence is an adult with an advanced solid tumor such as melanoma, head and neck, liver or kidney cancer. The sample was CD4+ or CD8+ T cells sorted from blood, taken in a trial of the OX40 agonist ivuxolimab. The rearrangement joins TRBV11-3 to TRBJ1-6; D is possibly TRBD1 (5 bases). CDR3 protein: CASSPDWGSPLHF. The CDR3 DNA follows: TGTGCCAGCAGCCCTGACTGGGGCTCACCCCTCCACTTT.